Below are 12 T cell receptor beta chains sequenced from a single sample in a study of memory CD4+ T cells and cytomegalovirus serostatus. Assay used: immunoSEQ multiplex PCR; TCRdb lists only in-frame clones, some missing. The table has over 55,000 clones, 65% to 80% seen once. The sort gate was single viable CD3+CD4+CD8-CD45RO+ cells for memory CD4+ T cells. Specimen: memory CD4+ T cells from blood. Receptors were obtained from an adult in good health and CMV-seronegative.

This clone was picked up one time. This chain connects TRBV7-3 to TRBJ1-1; no clear D. Germline assignment: CDR1 SGHTA and CDR2 FQGTGA. V was pared by 3 bases and J by 1 base, with 12 bases between. The CDR3 has 15 residues. CDR3 residues: CASSLRRLRNTEAFF. CDR3 nucleotides: TGTGCCAGCAGCTTGAGGCGCCTTCGGAACACTGAAGCTTTCTTT. The complete variable domain, with remaining parts taken from reference TRBV7-3 and TRBJ1-1, reads GAGVSQTPSNKVTEKGKYVELRCDPISGHTALYWYRQSLGQGPEFLIYFQGTGAADDSGLPNDRFFAVRPEGSVSTLKIQRTERGDSAVYLCASSLRRLRNTEAFFGQGTRLTVV.

The V call is TRBV6-5, the J call TRBJ2-1; D not resolved. Germline assignment: CDR1 MNHEY and CDR2 SVGAGI. V lost 2 bases and J lost 10, with 6 bases in between. The CDR3 spans 11 residues. The CDR3 protein is CASSYEGEQFF. Written as DNA, the CDR3 is TGTGCCAGCAGTTACGAAGGGGAGCAGTTCTTC.

This chain connects TRBV5-1 to TRBJ2-7; D is ambiguous. The CDR3 has 14 amino acids. Germline V CDR1 and CDR2: SGHRS, YFSETQ. The V gene lost 3 bases and the J gene lost 1 base, with 11 bases spanning the gap. This CDR3 is CASSWTSTSYEQYF. As DNA, the CDR3 is TGCGCCAGCAGCTGGACCTCTACATCCTACGAGCAGTACTTC.

By share, this clone counts as medium-sized. This chain links TRBV6-5 with TRBJ2-7; 7 bases agree with TRBD1. Germline assignment: CDR1 MNHEY and CDR2 SVGAGI. This CDR3 has 14 amino acids. V was clipped by 2 bases and J by 3 bases; unmatched bases: 4. CDR3 nucleotides: TGTGCCAGCAGTTACGCGAGGGGGCTCTACGAGCAGTACTTC. This codes for CASSYARGLYEQYF.

This clone showed up just a few times. The V and J genes are TRBV2 and TRBJ2-3; D may be TRBD2 (6 bases). CDR1 and CDR2 (germline): SNHLY, FYNNEI. The V and J ends lost 5 bases and 0 bases respectively, with 12 bases between them. The CDR3 is made up of 15 amino acids. CDR3 DNA sequence: TGTGCCAGCAGTCCCCCCGGGACTAGCACAGATACGCAGTATTTT. Its protein product is CASSPPGTSTDTQYF.

V usage is TRBV25-1 and J usage is TRBJ1-2; weak D call: TRBD1 (5 bases). CDR3 size: 13 residues. From germline, CDR1 is MGHDK and CDR2 SYGVNS. V was pared by 4 bases and J by 5 bases, with 11 bases between. The CDR3, as DNA: TGTGCCAGCAGTGCCTCGGGGGGGTATGGCTACACCTTC. Protein: CASSASGGYGYTF.

The genes are TRBV5-1 and TRBJ2-1; D is perhaps TRBD2 (6 bases). Germline V gives CDR1 SGHRS, CDR2 YFSETQ. The CDR3 totals 16 residues. Trimming took 1 base from V and 4 from J, leaving 15 bases between them. The CDR3 spells CASSLSTGANYNEQFF. In DNA form, the CDR3 reads TGCGCCAGCAGCTTGAGTACGGGAGCCAATTACAATGAGCAGTTCTTC.

The chain uses TRBV5-1 and TRBJ1-2; 10 nucleotides align to TRBD1. The J segment lost 4 bases and the V segment lost 2 bases, leaving 8 bases of the junction unmatched. CDR3 size: 16 residues. CDR1 and CDR2 (germline): SGHRS, YFSETQ. For the CDR3, the DNA is TGCGCCAGCAGCTTCCTACCGGGACAGGGGATCTATGGCTACACCTTC. This encodes CASSFLPGQGIYGYTF.

The V gene is TRBV30, the J gene TRBJ2-1, with D possibly TRBD2 on 5 matching bases. The CDR3 runs to 12 residues. Deletions cut 3 bases from V and 7 bases from J, with 10 bases between. The germline CDR1 and CDR2 sequences are GTSNPN and SVGIG (reference sequence). The CDR3 region has the DNA TGTGCCTGGAGAGGCGAGGGTAATGAGCAGTTCTTC. Its translation: CAWRGEGNEQFF.

This clone was seen a few times. The rearrangement links TRBV6-1 to TRBJ1-5; maybe TRBD1 (6 bases). V was trimmed by 5 bases and J by 2 bases, leaving 13 bases between them. Germline CDR1 is MNHNS and CDR2 is SASEGT. The CDR3 has 15 residues. The CDR3 nucleotides are TGTGCCAGCAGTATAAGGGCAGGGGGCAATCAGCCCCAGCATTTT. It encodes CASSIRAGGNQPQHF.

The V and J genes are TRBV25-1 and TRBJ1-2; D gene unclear. CDR1 is MGHDK, CDR2 SYGVNS, per germline. CDR3 size: 16 residues. V lost 3 bases, J lost 0 bases, and 14 bases lay in between. The CDR3 bases are TGTGCCAGCAGTGATCCGGCTCGCGGCACTAACTATGGCTACACCTTC. Encoded protein: CASSDPARGTNYGYTF.

The chain combines TRBV6-1 with TRBJ1-1; 12 bases match TRBD1. The CDR3 totals 15 residues. Germline V gene sequence: CDR1 MNHNS, CDR2 SASEGT. V lost 4 bases and J lost 10; bases outside the gene matches: 10. CDR3 sequence: CASSGGTGGVYSAFF. In DNA form, the CDR3 reads TGTGCCAGCAGTGGGGGGACAGGGGGCGTCTATTCAGCTTTCTTT.